The sequence of this T cell receptor beta chain was determined in a study of cytomegalovirus exposure and HLA in healthy donors. CDR1 is SGHNT, CDR2 YENEEA, per germline. CDR3 length: 15 amino acids. The J segment lost 4 bases and the V segment lost 5 bases, leaving 5 bases of the junction unmatched. A remark on this clone: Its antigen is undetermined.

PCR primers comprised 60 Vbeta and 13 Jbeta primers. This table comes from immunoSEQ multiplex PCR, and its TCRdb copy is limited to in-frame clones, with some not included. The sample has more than 110,000 clones; roughly 73% are singletons. General study findings and limits: TCR association rates varied by HLA locus in a later analysis, with DRB1 highest and HLA-C lowest.

The TCR comes from a human donor in good health. The chain joins TRBV11-3 to TRBJ1-4; 9 positions agree with TRBD1. The specimen was PBMCs. The CDR3 coding sequence is TGTGCCAGCAGCAAGAGGGGACAGGGTAATGAAAAACTGTTTTTT. Encoded protein: CASSKRGQGNEKLFF.